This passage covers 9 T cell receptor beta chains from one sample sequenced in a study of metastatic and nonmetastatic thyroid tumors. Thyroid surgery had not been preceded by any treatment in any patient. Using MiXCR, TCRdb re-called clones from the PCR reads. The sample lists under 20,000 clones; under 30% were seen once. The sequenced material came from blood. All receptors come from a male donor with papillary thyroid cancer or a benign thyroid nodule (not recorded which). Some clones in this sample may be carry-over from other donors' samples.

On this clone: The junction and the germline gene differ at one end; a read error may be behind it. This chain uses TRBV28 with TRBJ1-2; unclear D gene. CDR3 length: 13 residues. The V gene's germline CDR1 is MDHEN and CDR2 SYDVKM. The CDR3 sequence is CASEVLDGYGHTF. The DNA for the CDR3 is TGTGCCAGCGAGGTCCTTGATGGGTATGGCCACACCTTC.

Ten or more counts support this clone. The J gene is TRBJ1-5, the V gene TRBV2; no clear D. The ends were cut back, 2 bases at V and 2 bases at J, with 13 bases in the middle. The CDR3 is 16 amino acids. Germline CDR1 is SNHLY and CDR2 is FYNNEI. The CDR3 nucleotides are TGTGCCAGCAGTGAACATTCGGGTCAAGGCAATCAGCCCCAGCATTTT. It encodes CASSEHSGQGNQPQHF.

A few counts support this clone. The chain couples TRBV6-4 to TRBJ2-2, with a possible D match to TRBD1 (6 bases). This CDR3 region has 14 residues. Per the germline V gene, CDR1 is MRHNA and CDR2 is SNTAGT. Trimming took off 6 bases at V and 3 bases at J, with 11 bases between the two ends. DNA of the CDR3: TGTGCCAGCAGCAGACAGGTCTACACCGGGGAGCTGTTTTTT. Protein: CASSRQVYTGELFF.

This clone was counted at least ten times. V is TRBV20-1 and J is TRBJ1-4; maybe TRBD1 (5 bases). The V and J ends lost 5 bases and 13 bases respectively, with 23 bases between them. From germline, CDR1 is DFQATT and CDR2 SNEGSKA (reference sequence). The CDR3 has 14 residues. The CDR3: CSAANSRVSGRLFF. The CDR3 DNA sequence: TGCAGTGCTGCTAACTCCAGGGTGTCGGGAAGACTGTTTTTT.

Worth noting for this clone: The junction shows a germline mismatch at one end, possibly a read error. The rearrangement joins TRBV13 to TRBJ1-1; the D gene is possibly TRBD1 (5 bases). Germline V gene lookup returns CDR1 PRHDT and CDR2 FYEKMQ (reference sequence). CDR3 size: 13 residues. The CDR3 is CVSSLGPGTEAFF. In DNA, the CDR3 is TGTGTCAGCAGTTTGGGCCCAGGGACTGAAGCTTTCTTT.

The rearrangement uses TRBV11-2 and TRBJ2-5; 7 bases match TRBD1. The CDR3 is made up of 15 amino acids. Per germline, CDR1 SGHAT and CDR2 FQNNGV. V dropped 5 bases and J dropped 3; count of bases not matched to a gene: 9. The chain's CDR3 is CASSRTGAPKETQYF. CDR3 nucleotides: TGTGCCAGCAGCCGTACAGGGGCACCTAAAGAGACCCAGTACTTC. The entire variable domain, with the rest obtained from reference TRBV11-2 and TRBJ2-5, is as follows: EAGVAQSPRYKIIEKRQSVAFWCNPISGHATLYWYQQILGQGPKLLIQFQNNGVVDDSQLPKDRFSAERLKGVDSTLKIQPAKLEDSAVYLCASSRTGAPKETQYFGPGTRLLVL.

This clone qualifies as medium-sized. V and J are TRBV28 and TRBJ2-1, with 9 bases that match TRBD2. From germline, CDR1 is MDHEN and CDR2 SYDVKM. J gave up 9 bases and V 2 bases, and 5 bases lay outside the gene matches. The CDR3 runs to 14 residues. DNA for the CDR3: TGTGCCAGCAGTTTAGGGGCTAGCGGGGTTGAGCAGTTCTTC. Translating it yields CASSLGASGVEQFF. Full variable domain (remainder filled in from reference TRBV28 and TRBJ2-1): DVKVTQSSRYLVKRTGEKVFLECVQDMDHENMFWYRQDPGLGLRLIYFSYDVKMKEKGDIPEGYSVSREKKERFSLILESASTNQTSMYLCASSLGASGVEQFFGPGTRLTVL.

CDR3 nucleotides: TGTGCCAGCAGCTTCGTCGGGGGCGAGCAGTTCTTC. Translated: CASSFVGGEQFF. The chain recombines TRBV11-1 with TRBJ2-1; D could derive from TRBD1 or TRBD2 (6 bases each). This CDR3 has 12 amino acids. Deletions cut 3 bases from V and 10 bases from J, with 10 bases between. The germline V gene has CDR1 SGHAT and CDR2 FQDESV (reference sequence).

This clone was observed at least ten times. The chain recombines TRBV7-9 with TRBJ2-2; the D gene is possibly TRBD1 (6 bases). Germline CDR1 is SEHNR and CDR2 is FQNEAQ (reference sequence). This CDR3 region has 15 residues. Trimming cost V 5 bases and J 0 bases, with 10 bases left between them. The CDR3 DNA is TGTGCCAGCAGCCCCAGGGGTCCGAACACCGGGGAGCTGTTTTTT. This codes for CASSPRGPNTGELFF.